This TCR beta chain was sequenced during a study of blood T cells in healthy people across ages. The table lists this clonotype with a few counts. The authors ran a second PCR of about 7 to 11 cycles using a sample-barcoded 5' primer and a J-beta primer mix. TCRdb reanalysed the 5' RACE reads using MiXCR and keeps one entry per CDR3 protein. The table lists approximately 400,000 distinct CDR3 sequences, approximately 47% of them singletons. The clonotype comes from a man in his sixties in good health. The specimen was blood.

The CDR3 sequence is CASSLIGLETQYF. CDR3 DNA: TGTGCCAGCAGCTTGATAGGATTGGAGACCCAGTACTTC. V is TRBV5-5 and J is TRBJ2-5; D is unresolved. CDR3 size: 13 residues. V was shortened by 1 base and J by 5 bases, with 9 bases between the two germline ends. Germline-derived CDR1 and CDR2 are SGHKS and YYEKEE (reference sequence).